The 28 T cell receptor beta chains below were found in one sample sequenced in a study of regulatory T cells in long-lasting Graves disease. Arm-PCR with iRepertoire HTBI primers amplified the CDR3 regions for these TCR beta libraries. From the multiplex PCR reads, TCRdb called clonotypes with MiXCR, one entry per CDR3 protein. The sample lists about 620,000 distinct CDR3 sequences; roughly 15% were seen once. The sample's time point: newly diagnosed GD, antithyroid drugs for less than 3 months. The TCR library was prepared using RNA isolated from PBMCs. These data also featured in a second study, about T cells in Graves' hyperthyroidism and ophthalmopathy.

Material: peripheral blood mononuclear cells (PBMCs), obtained at new diagnosis, from a patient treated with antithyroid drugs. Receptors were obtained from a woman in her twenties or thirties with Graves disease.

Note on this clonotype: A read error may be the cause here, since a much bigger clone is one base away. The V and J genes are TRBV6-2 or TRBV6-3 and TRBJ2-1; 14 nucleotides match TRBD2. The CDR3 has 18 residues. The germline gives CDR1 MNHEY, CDR2 SVGEGT. The CDR3 sequence is CASSAPGLAGASHNEQFF. The CDR3 DNA follows: TGTGCCAGCAGCGCCCCGGGACTAGCGGGGGCCTCCCACAATGAGCAGTTCTTC.

In this sample, this clonotype turned up many times. The rearrangement joins TRBV28 to TRBJ2-1; 8 nucleotides match TRBD1. CDR1 is MDHEN, CDR2 SYDVKM, per germline. This CDR3 is built from 15 residues. Trimming at V came to 7 bases and at J to 4 bases, leaving 9 bases not matched to a gene. This CDR3 is CASNLPTGAYNEQFF. The CDR3 DNA reads TGTGCCAGCAATCTCCCGACAGGGGCATACAATGAGCAGTTCTTC.

As concerns this clonotype: Given a much more abundant clone one base away, this may be a read error. V usage is TRBV3-1 and J usage is TRBJ2-3; 11 nucleotides match TRBD1. Germline CDR1 reads LGHDT; CDR2 reads YNNKEL (reference sequence). Trimming removed 3 bases from V and 4 bases from J; junction bases left unmatched: 6. The CDR3 has 16 amino acids. CDR3 DNA sequence: TGTGCCAGCAGCCACGGACAGGGGGCCGGTCCAGATACGCAGTATTTT. Translated, it gives CASSHGQGAGPDTQYF.

The chain links TRBV27 to TRBJ2-7; the match to TRBD2 covers 9 bases. V gave up 2 bases and J gave up 9 bases; unmatched junction bases: 8. Germline assignment: CDR1 MNHEY and CDR2 SMNVEV (reference sequence). CDR3 length: 14 residues. CDR3 sequence reads: CASSLRAGGLGQYF. As DNA, the CDR3 is TGTGCCAGCAGTTTAAGGGCGGGAGGGCTTGGGCAGTACTTC.

This clonotype has ten or more counts. The chain combines TRBV27 with TRBJ2-5, with a tentative D call TRBD1 (7 bases). Germline lookup yields CDR1 MNHEY and CDR2 SMNVEV (reference sequence). The ends were cut back, 0 bases at V and 9 bases at J, with 17 bases in the middle. There are 15 residues in the CDR3. CDR3 loop: CASSLSRDSSRPQYF. Here the CDR3 DNA reads TGTGCCAGCAGTTTATCGCGGGACAGCTCCCGTCCCCAGTACTTC.

This chain links TRBV7-3 with TRBJ2-1; 7 nucleotides agree with TRBD2. CDR1 SGHTA and CDR2 FQGTGA come from the germline V gene. V was pared by 5 bases and J by 7 bases, with 20 bases of the junction left unmatched. The CDR3 covers 18 residues. The CDR3 protein is CASSARMGAGGRGNEQFF. The CDR3 coding sequence is TGTGCCAGCAGCGCCCGGATGGGTGCTGGCGGGAGAGGAAATGAGCAGTTCTTC.

The chain couples TRBV28 to TRBJ1-6, with D hard to call. The CDR3 totals 14 residues. CDR1 is MDHEN, CDR2 SYDVKM, per germline. The V and J ends lost 4 bases and 3 bases respectively, with 7 bases between them. CDR3 sequence: CASSSVFYNSPLHF. CDR3 nucleotides: TGTGCCAGCAGTTCAGTGTTCTATAATTCACCCCTCCACTTT. The full variable domain, in which reference TRBV28 and TRBJ1-6 provide the parts outside the CDR3, is DVKVTQSSRYLVKRTGEKVFLECVQDMDHENMFWYRQDPGLGLRLIYFSYDVKMKEKGDIPEGYSVSREKKERFSLILESASTNQTSMYLCASSSVFYNSPLHFGNGTRLTVT.

Of note for this clonotype: A far bigger clonotype differs at one base, so this is likely a read error. V and J are TRBV27 and TRBJ2-5; 7 positions agree with TRBD2. The CDR3 consists of 13 residues. Germline lookup yields CDR1 MNHEY and CDR2 SMNVEV (reference sequence). J gave up 7 bases and V 1 base, and 3 bases lay outside the gene matches. The CDR3 nucleotides are TGTGCCAGCAGTTTATGGGGGGGGGGGACCCAGTACTTC. Translating it yields CASSLWGGGTQYF.

The chain employs TRBV24-1 and TRBJ2-1; the D gene is possibly TRBD2 (6 bases). V dropped 7 bases and J dropped 6 bases, with 12 bases sitting between them. The germline V gene encodes CDR1 KGHDR and CDR2 SFDVKD. The CDR3 runs 13 residues. The CDR3 nucleotides read TGTGCCACCAGCTCCGGGACTCCCAATGAGCAGTTCTTC. Encoded protein: CATSSGTPNEQFF.

J is TRBJ1-2 and V is TRBV28; 9 positions match TRBD1. After removal of 6 bases from V and 4 bases from J, the junction contained 9 bases not matched to a gene. The CDR3 has 15 residues. The germline V gene has CDR1 MDHEN and CDR2 SYDVKM. CDR3 sequence: CASRSPGQGPYGYTF. In DNA form, the CDR3 reads TGTGCCAGCAGGAGCCCGGGACAGGGCCCCTATGGCTACACCTTC.

The genes are TRBV7-9 and TRBJ2-1, with TRBD1 matching over 12 bases. With V trimmed by 10 bases and J by 6 bases, 10 bases remained unmatched. Germline CDR1 is SEHNR and CDR2 is FQNEAQ (reference sequence). This CDR3 region has 15 residues. The CDR3 nucleotides read TGTGCCACCCGATTAGGGACAGGGGGCGGCAATGAGCAGTTCTTC. Translation gives CATRLGTGGGNEQFF.

Of note for this clonotype: One end of the junction does not line up with germline, which may come from a read error. The chain joins TRBV24-1 to TRBJ1-6; possible D gene TRBD1, 5 bases. Germline V lookup: CDR1 KGHDR, CDR2 SFDVKD. The CDR3 covers 19 residues. For the CDR3, the DNA is TGTGCCACCAGTGAACCCTTGGGGATGTGGGGCAGGACGAACTCACCCCTCCGCTTT. Protein: CATSEPLGMWGRTNSPLRF.

The chain uses TRBV6-2 or TRBV6-3 and TRBJ2-6, with 8 positions matching TRBD1. The CDR3 is 21 residues long. V gave up 2 bases and J gave up 1 base; unmatched junction bases: 16. Germline-derived CDR1 and CDR2 are MNHEY and SVGEGT. The CDR3 reads CASSYRAGGAAASSGANVLTF. CDR3 in DNA: TGTGCCAGCAGTTACAGGGCAGGGGGCGCCGCCGCTTCTTCTGGGGCCAACGTCCTGACTTTC.

The chain employs TRBV7-3 and TRBJ2-2; D may be TRBD2 (6 bases). V was clipped by 5 bases and J by 4 bases, with 14 bases between them. Germline CDR1 is SGHTA and CDR2 is FQGTGA. The length of the CDR3 is 15 residues. The CDR3 loop reads CASSQITGATGELFF. The DNA of the CDR3 is TGTGCCAGCAGCCAAATTACGGGAGCCACCGGGGAGCTGTTTTTT.

The chain carries TRBV11-1 and TRBJ2-1, with TRBD2 matching over 8 bases. This CDR3 contains 17 residues. Germline loops: CDR1 SGHAT, CDR2 FQDESV (reference sequence). The V and J ends lost 6 bases and 7 bases, in that order; junction bases with no gene match: 17. CDR3: CASSLSGRTTSQNEQFF. CDR3 nucleotides: TGTGCCAGCAGTTTAAGCGGGAGAACCACCTCCCAAAATGAGCAGTTCTTC.

This clonotype was recorded many times. V gene TRBV6-1 combines with J gene TRBJ2-7; D possibly corresponds to TRBD2 (6 bases). This CDR3 has 15 amino acids. The germline gives CDR1 MNHNS, CDR2 SASEGT. Trimming shortened V by 1 base and J by 7 bases, and 17 bases separated the two germline ends. The CDR3 is CASSEGDRPRGEQYF. CDR3 nucleotides: TGTGCCAGCAGTGAAGGGGATCGTCCTCGGGGGGAGCAGTACTTC.

This clonotype was seen many times. This chain links TRBV7-2 with TRBJ1-1; TRBD1 matches 7 bases. This CDR3 is 16 amino acids long. Germline V gives CDR1 SGHTA, CDR2 FQGNSA. The J segment lost 0 bases and the V segment lost 1 base, leaving 5 bases of the junction unmatched. CDR3 coding DNA: TGTGCCAGCAGCTTAGAATCGGGACAGCTGAACACTGAAGCTTTCTTT. Translating gives CASSLESGQLNTEAFF.

There are a few counts of this clonotype. V usage is TRBV19 and J usage is TRBJ1-5, with a weak D call TRBD1 (6 bases). Germline V gene data show CDR1 as LNHDA and CDR2 as SQIVND (reference sequence). The CDR3 length is 14 residues. Trimming took 3 bases from V and 4 from J, leaving 10 bases between them. CDR3 DNA sequence: TGTGCCAGTAGTATTCTGGGGGCAAATCAGCCCCAGCATTTT. Amino acids: CASSILGANQPQHF. Combining the CDR3 with reference TRBV19 and TRBJ1-5 gives the whole variable domain DGGITQSPKYLFRKEGQNVTLSCEQNLNHDAMYWYRQDPGQGLRLIYYSQIVNDFQKGDIAEGYSVSREKKESFPLTVTSAQKNPTAFYLCASSILGANQPQHFGDGTRLSIL.

This clonotype showed up just a few times. This chain links TRBV19 with TRBJ2-1; 8 bases match TRBD1. The CDR3 length is 19 residues. The germline V gene has CDR1 LNHDA and CDR2 SQIVND (reference sequence). V was clipped by 4 bases and J by 6 bases; unmatched bases: 20. CDR3 nucleotides: TGTGCCAGTAGTAGAGGGGGTGTTATGCGACAGGGGATTCGCAATGAGCAGTTCTTC. As protein: CASSRGGVMRQGIRNEQFF.

This clonotype has just a few counts. The CDR3 DNA reads as TGTGCCAGCGGGGCGGGACAAGAGACCCAGTACTTC. It is translated as CASGAGQETQYF. This chain joins TRBV6-1 and TRBJ2-5; D may be TRBD2 (6 bases). Germline V CDR1 and CDR2: MNHNS, SASEGT. The length of the CDR3 is 12 residues. V was pared by 8 bases and J by 2 bases, with 9 bases between.

This clonotype was seen a handful of times. V is TRBV12-3 or TRBV12-4 and J is TRBJ1-1; D is ambiguous. Deletions cut 5 bases from V and 7 bases from J, with 14 bases between. The CDR3 extends over 13 amino acids. CDR3 region: CASSPRLGGEAFF. CDR3 nucleotides: TGTGCCAGCAGTCCCCGGTTGGGAGGTGAAGCTTTCTTT.

The sample holds a few counts of this clonotype. Here the CDR3 DNA reads TGTGCCAGCACCCGGGACTCCCACAGCGATACGCAGTATTTT. Its translation: CASTRDSHSDTQYF. The J gene is TRBJ2-3, the V gene TRBV7-9, with D perhaps TRBD2 (6 bases). Trimming cost V 7 bases and J 6 bases, with 17 bases left between them. The CDR3 covers 14 residues. Germline lookup yields CDR1 SEHNR and CDR2 FQNEAQ (reference sequence).

This clonotype was counted a few times. The chain has TRBV7-3 and TRBJ2-1; D may be TRBD1 or TRBD2 (5 bases each). The CDR3 runs 15 residues. V was clipped by 2 bases and J by 3 bases, with 11 bases between them. Germline CDR1 is SGHTA and CDR2 is FQGTGA. The CDR3 DNA sequence: TGTGCCAGCAGCTTACAGGGACCATTCTACAATGAGCAGTTCTTC. Amino acids: CASSLQGPFYNEQFF.

This clonotype was found many times. For the CDR3, the DNA is TGCGCCAGCAGCCCCTCCCTAGCGTTGAGCTCCTACAATGAGCAGTTCTTC. This encodes CASSPSLALSSYNEQFF. The chain employs TRBV10-1 and TRBJ2-1; weak D call: TRBD2 (6 bases). The CDR3 totals 17 residues. Germline CDR1 WNHNN, CDR2 SYGVQD (reference sequence). V lost 6 bases to trimming and J lost 0 bases, with 18 bases between them.

The chain couples TRBV2 to TRBJ1-1; D is unresolved. This CDR3 is built from 13 residues. V was trimmed by 6 bases and J by 5 bases, leaving 13 bases between them. Looked up from germline, CDR1 is SNHLY and CDR2 is FYNNEI. The CDR3: CASRDWAATEAFF. The CDR3 region has the DNA TGTGCCAGCAGGGACTGGGCAGCTACTGAAGCTTTCTTT.

This clonotype appeared once. The chain couples TRBV9 to TRBJ2-3; D is undetermined. Germline CDR1 SGDLS, CDR2 YYNGEE. V was pared by 4 bases and J by 4 bases, with 10 bases between. The CDR3 runs 13 residues. The DNA for the CDR3 is TGTGCCAGCAGCTTGATGCCGTCAGATACGCAGTATTTT. Amino acids: CASSLMPSDTQYF.

This clonotype came up a few times. The rearrangement links TRBV20-1 to TRBJ2-3; 9 positions agree with TRBD2. This CDR3 region has 18 residues. The V and J ends lost 0 bases and 4 bases, in that order; junction bases with no gene match: 14. In germline, CDR1 is DFQATT, CDR2 SNEGSKA (reference sequence). CDR3 nucleotide sequence: TGCAGTGCTAGAGATTTCTCTCAGGTGCTAGCGGGATCAGATACGCAGTATTTT. Encoded protein: CSARDFSQVLAGSDTQYF.

This clonotype has at least ten counts. The V call is TRBV10-3, the J call TRBJ2-7; 14 bases agree with TRBD2. Trimming cost V 6 bases and J 7 bases; bases outside gene matches: 11. Germline V CDR1 and CDR2: ENHRY, SYGVKD. There are 16 residues in the CDR3. CDR3 residues: CAISNPGLAGVREQYF. CDR3 DNA: TGTGCCATCAGCAATCCGGGACTAGCGGGAGTGCGGGAGCAGTACTTC.